The 30 T cell receptor beta chains given below trace back to one sample, sequenced in a study of vaccination effects on CD4 cells after COVID-19. No cognate antigen is known for these TCRs. Sequenced by immunoSEQ multiplex PCR; TCRdb stores in-frame clones only, minus some. The table lists 70,000 to 85,000 clones, about 74% of them singletons, with 2% to 2.5% in the top ten. The culture ran for 10 days, and then CD4+ T cells were isolated. Sequencing was performed on CD4+ T cells from PBMCs cultured without peptide, taken before COVID-19 vaccination. The receptors were gathered from a human donor who received a COVID-19 vaccine.

This clone occurred once. The rearrangement links TRBV14 to TRBJ2-3; tentative D call: TRBD2 (6 bases). This CDR3 has 16 residues. The V end lost 1 base, the J end lost 5 bases, and 16 bases lay between the germline ends. Germline V gene data show CDR1 as SGHDN and CDR2 as FVKESK. Here the CDR3 reads CASSQGTAGTLDTQYF. CDR3 in DNA: TGTGCCAGCAGCCAAGGGACGGCGGGGACCTTAGATACGCAGTATTTT.

The chain is built from TRBV3-1 (or the pseudogene TRBV3-2) and TRBJ2-6; D might be TRBD2 (5 bases). The CDR3 totals 19 residues. V dropped 3 bases and J dropped 0 bases, with 18 bases sitting between them. Germline CDR1 is LGHDT and CDR2 is YNNKEL (reference sequence). The CDR3 loop reads CASSHTRALPPSGANVLTF. The DNA for the CDR3 is TGTGCCAGCAGCCACACGCGGGCACTACCCCCCTCTGGGGCCAACGTCCTGACTTTC.

This sequence joins TRBV27 and TRBJ2-6, with D tentatively TRBD1 (6 bases). The CDR3 is 18 residues long. V gave up 5 bases and J gave up 0 bases, with 17 bases separating them. CDR1 MNHEY and CDR2 SMNVEV come from the germline V gene (reference sequence). CDR3 DNA: TGTGCCAGCAGTCCCCCCATAGGGGGTAACTCTGGGGCCAACGTCCTGACTTTC. Translated, it gives CASSPPIGGNSGANVLTF.

This clone has only one observation. The chain links TRBV6-5 to TRBJ1-1, with D tentatively TRBD1 (6 bases). Deletions cut 6 bases from V and 1 base from J, with 12 bases between. CDR1 is MNHEY and CDR2 is SVGAGI in the germline V gene. The CDR3 consists of 14 residues. CDR3 coding DNA: TGTGCCAGCAGCCCGGGGACAAAGAACACTGAAGCTTTCTTT. Its translation: CASSPGTKNTEAFF.

The chain carries TRBV10-3 and TRBJ2-1, with 7 bases aligning to TRBD1. CDR3 length: 12 amino acids. Looked up from germline, CDR1 is ENHRY and CDR2 is SYGVKD. V shed 10 bases and J 6 bases; nucleotides not matched to a gene: 6. In DNA form, the CDR3 reads TGTGCCACCCTACAGGGGTTCAATGAGCAGTTCTTC. Protein: CATLQGFNEQFF.

CDR3 DNA: TGTGCCAGCAGCTACGAGACAGGGGGTCCCGGGGAGCTGTTTTTT. Translation: CASSYETGGPGELFF. The chain is built from TRBV7-9 and TRBJ2-2; 9 nucleotides agree with TRBD1. Trimming at V came to 4 bases and at J to 6 bases, leaving 6 bases not matched to a gene. The CDR3 runs to 15 residues. Germline CDR1 SEHNR, CDR2 FQNEAQ (reference sequence).

DNA of the CDR3: TGTGCCAGCAGCTCACAGCGCGAGGCAACTAATGAAAAACTGTTTTTT. Translation: CASSSQREATNEKLFF. This chain links TRBV5-6 with TRBJ1-4; D remains unclear. V dropped 3 bases and J dropped 0 bases, with 12 bases sitting between them. CDR3 size: 16 residues. The germline CDR1 and CDR2 sequences are SGHDT and YYEEEE. The complete variable domain, with remaining parts taken from reference TRBV5-6 and TRBJ1-4, reads DAGVTQSPTHLIKTRGQQVTLRCSPKSGHDTVSWYQQALGQGPQFIFQYYEEEERQRGNFPDRFSGHQFPNYSSELNVNALLLGDSALYLCASSSQREATNEKLFFGSGTQLSVL.

CDR3 sequence reads: CASSEVDNSPLHF. The CDR3 DNA reads as TGTGCCAGCAGTGAAGTTGATAATTCACCCCTCCACTTT. The chain links TRBV6-1 to TRBJ1-6, with D uncertain. CDR3 size: 13 residues. Trimming took 1 base from V and 5 from J, leaving 3 bases between them. Germline CDR1 MNHNS, CDR2 SASEGT.

The CDR3 region is CAIRTENTGELFF. The DNA for the CDR3 is TGTGCCATCAGAACAGAAAACACCGGGGAGCTGTTTTTT. This chain connects TRBV10-3 to TRBJ2-2, with D hard to call. V dropped 6 bases and J dropped 2 bases, with 7 bases sitting between them. Germline-derived CDR1 and CDR2 are ENHRY and SYGVKD. The CDR3 is 13 amino acids.

The V call is TRBV30, the J call TRBJ2-5; 11 nucleotides agree with TRBD1. The V gene's germline CDR1 is GTSNPN and CDR2 SVGIG (reference sequence). The CDR3 covers 16 residues. Trimming took 2 bases from V and 7 from J; bases not matched to a gene: 12. DNA of the CDR3: TGTGCCTGGAGTATGGACAGGGGGCGGTTCGGTGGGACCCAGTACTTC. Protein product: CAWSMDRGRFGGTQYF.

In nucleotides, the CDR3 is TGCGCCAGCAGCTTTATGGGTGGAACTGAAGCTTTCTTT. Translation gives CASSFMGGTEAFF. The chain has TRBV5-1 and TRBJ1-1, with D unresolved. CDR1 is SGHRS, CDR2 YFSETQ, per germline. CDR3 length: 13 amino acids. Trimming left V 2 bases short and J 5 bases short, with 10 bases between. The full variable domain, its missing parts supplied by reference TRBV5-1 and TRBJ1-1, is KAGVTQTPRYLIKTRGQQVTLSCSPISGHRSVSWYQQTPGQGLQFLFEYFSETQRNKGNFPGRFSGRQFSNSRSEMNVSTLELGDSALYLCASSFMGGTEAFFGQGTRLTVV.

The genes are TRBV4-3 and TRBJ2-7; 7 nucleotides agree with TRBD2. The V gene's germline CDR1 is LGHNA and CDR2 YSLEER. The CDR3 length is 15 residues. Trimming at V came to 7 bases and at J to 6 bases, leaving 15 bases not matched to a gene. The CDR3, as DNA: TGCGCCAGCAAACTAGCGCGACTTAAATTCTGCGAGCAGTACGTC. Its protein is CASKLARLKFCEQYV.

The gene calls are TRBV5-1 and TRBJ2-7; TRBD2 aligns across 9 bases. The CDR3 loop spans 15 amino acids. The V gene's germline CDR1 is SGHRS and CDR2 YFSETQ. With 0 bases clipped from V and 6 bases from J, the junction kept 7 bases outside the gene matches. This chain's CDR3 is CASSLGAGGQREQYV. DNA of the CDR3: TGCGCCAGCAGCTTGGGGGCGGGGGGGCAACGCGAGCAGTACGTC.

The chain is built from TRBV7-2 and TRBJ1-2; 8 bases are a match to TRBD1. The J segment lost 3 bases and the V segment lost 5 bases, leaving 8 bases of the junction unmatched. This CDR3 is 15 amino acids long. Looked up from germline, CDR1 is SGHTA and CDR2 is FQGNSA. Written as DNA, the CDR3 is TGTGCCAGCAGCGGGGCGGGACAGGCTCACTATGGCTACACCTTC. It encodes CASSGAGQAHYGYTF.

The V and J genes are TRBV7-9 and TRBJ1-4; D perhaps matches TRBD1 (5 bases). Germline CDR1 reads SEHNR; CDR2 reads FQNEAQ (reference sequence). The CDR3 has 17 amino acids. Between the trimmed V and J ends, which lost 0 bases and 3 bases, there was a span of 14 bases. The CDR3 protein is CASSLAIGGGANEKLFF. The DNA for the CDR3 is TGTGCCAGCAGCTTAGCGATCGGGGGTGGCGCTAATGAAAAACTGTTTTTT. Looking up the rest from reference TRBV7-9 and TRBJ1-4 gives the full variable domain: DTGVSQNPRHKITKRGQNVTFRCDPISEHNRLYWYRQTLGQGPEFLTYFQNEAQLEKSRLLSDRFSAERPKGSFSTLEIQRTEQGDSAMYLCASSLAIGGGANEKLFFGSGTQLSVL.

The V gene is TRBV24-1, the J gene TRBJ2-5; no clear D. V was pared by 4 bases and J by 1 base, with 12 bases between. The CDR3 has 15 amino acids. Per germline, CDR1 KGHDR and CDR2 SFDVKD. The DNA of the CDR3 is TGTGCCACCAGTGAAACGACCGGCCCCCAAGAGACCCAGTACTTC. Its protein is CATSETTGPQETQYF.

The genes are TRBV7-8 and TRBJ1-5; 9 bases match TRBD1. Germline V gene data show CDR1 as SGHVS and CDR2 as FQNEAQ. This CDR3 comprises 17 residues. J was trimmed by 7 bases and V by 1 base; bases with no gene match: 11. CDR3 in DNA: TGTGCCAGCAGCTTAGTCGCGGGACAGGGATCGAGACAGCCCCAGCATTTT. Amino acids: CASSLVAGQGSRQPQHF.

The rearrangement uses TRBV12-3 or TRBV12-4 and TRBJ1-1; no definite D call. Trimming stripped 5 bases from V and 7 bases from J, with 14 bases between. CDR3 length: 13 amino acids. CDR3: CASSPRRSREAFF. The CDR3 DNA is TGTGCCAGCAGTCCCCGAAGGAGCCGTGAAGCTTTCTTT.

This chain connects TRBV5-1 to TRBJ2-5; D is uncertain. The germline CDR1 and CDR2 sequences are SGHRS and YFSETQ. V dropped 1 base and J dropped 5 bases, with 12 bases sitting between them. The CDR3 consists of 14 residues. CDR3 sequence reads: CASSLLVTGETQYF. The CDR3 DNA reads as TGCGCCAGCAGCTTGTTGGTCACCGGGGAGACCCAGTACTTC.

The chain combines TRBV6-6 with TRBJ2-3; D unresolved. From germline, CDR1 is MNHNY and CDR2 SVGAGI (reference sequence). CDR3 length: 12 residues. V was pared by 5 bases and J by 7 bases, with 10 bases between. As DNA, the CDR3 is TGTGCCAGCAGTCGAGACTCATATACGCAGTATTTT. Translating gives CASSRDSYTQYF.

The count of this clone is one. V is TRBV7-2 and J is TRBJ2-1, with D possibly matching TRBD2 (5 bases). Trimming shortened V by 1 base and J by 10 bases, and 8 bases separated the two germline ends. This CDR3 comprises 12 residues. Germline V gene data show CDR1 as SGHTA and CDR2 as FQGNSA. The DNA of the CDR3 is TGTGCCAGCAGCTTAGATAGGAGGGAGCAGTTCTTC. Its translation is CASSLDRREQFF.

In this sample, this clone turned up a few times. The chain is built from TRBV9 and TRBJ2-1; 7 bases agree with TRBD1. The CDR3 is made up of 16 amino acids. Looked up from germline, CDR1 is SGDLS and CDR2 is YYNGEE. V lost 0 bases to trimming and J lost 3 bases; unmatched junction nucleotides: 6. The CDR3 here is CASSVGRGPRYNEQFF. For the CDR3, the DNA is TGTGCCAGCAGCGTAGGAAGGGGGCCCCGCTACAATGAGCAGTTCTTC.

The table lists this clone with a few counts. The chain carries TRBV24-1 and TRBJ1-1, with D unclear. The V gene's germline CDR1 is KGHDR and CDR2 SFDVKD. V lost 2 bases and J lost 1, with 10 bases in between. This CDR3 spans 15 amino acids. In nucleotides, the CDR3 is TGTGCCACCAGTGATTCCGACGGCAGGAACACTGAAGCTTTCTTT. This sequence encodes CATSDSDGRNTEAFF.

As to this clone: The limits of the CDR3 on the DNA are not certain, so only TCRdb's listed CDR3 is given. The J gene is TRBJ2-4, the V gene TRBV11-1; TRBD1 was called by the table and not checked on the DNA. The CDR3 is 13 residues long, ends included. Looked up from germline, CDR1 is SGHAT and CDR2 is FQDESV (reference sequence). The chain's CDR3 is CASSWAPGTGEYF.

The rearrangement joins TRBV7-2 to TRBJ2-5; 12 positions agree with TRBD2. With 2 bases clipped from V and 4 bases from J, the junction kept 8 bases outside the gene matches. The CDR3 loop spans 17 amino acids. The germline V gene encodes CDR1 SGHTA and CDR2 FQGNSA. The CDR3 DNA reads as TGTGCCAGCAGCTTATATGTTCTAGCGGGGGGGTCAGAGACCCAGTACTTC. Protein sequence: CASSLYVLAGGSETQYF.

The V gene is TRBV9, the J gene TRBJ1-1; D is possibly TRBD1 (5 bases). There are 15 residues in the CDR3. Trimming stripped 3 bases from V and 3 bases from J, with 15 bases between. Germline V lookup: CDR1 SGDLS, CDR2 YYNGEE. The chain's CDR3 is CASSALGEGHTEAFF. For the CDR3, the DNA is TGTGCCAGCAGCGCCCTAGGGGAGGGGCACACTGAAGCTTTCTTT.

The CDR3 region has the DNA TGTGCCAGCAGTCTAACTGGGGGAGGCTACACCTTC. It encodes CASSLTGGGYTF. The genes are TRBV28 and TRBJ1-2, with D tentatively TRBD1 (5 bases). V lost 5 bases and J lost 8, with 12 bases in between. CDR1 MDHEN and CDR2 SYDVKM come from the germline V gene. The CDR3 runs 12 residues.

J is TRBJ1-2 and V is TRBV5-6; 7 nucleotides line up with TRBD1. CDR3 length: 15 amino acids. The V and J ends lost 1 base and 1 base, in that order; junction bases with no gene match: 4. Germline lookup yields CDR1 SGHDT and CDR2 YYEEEE. The CDR3 nucleotides read TGTGCCAGCAGCTTGAGAGGGGGCGGTAACTATGGCTACACCTTC. Encoded protein: CASSLRGGGNYGYTF.

As DNA, the CDR3 is TGTGCCAGCAAGGTTTTCGGGGGGAACACCGGGGAGCTGTTTTTT. Protein: CASKVFGGNTGELFF. The rearrangement uses TRBV2 and TRBJ2-2, with a possible D match to TRBD2 (6 bases). The CDR3 has 15 residues. Germline V lookup: CDR1 SNHLY, CDR2 FYNNEI. Trimming stripped 7 bases from V and 1 base from J, with 13 bases between.

Only a few counts were recorded for this clone. The chain carries TRBV30 and TRBJ1-4, with 9 nucleotides matching TRBD1. CDR3 length: 15 amino acids. V lost 5 bases to trimming and J lost 3 bases; unmatched junction nucleotides: 7. Germline V lookup: CDR1 GTSNPN, CDR2 SVGIG (reference sequence). The CDR3 here is CAWSGQGSANEKLFF. The CDR3 nucleotides read TGTGCCTGGTCGGGACAGGGTTCCGCTAATGAAAAACTGTTTTTT. Looking up the rest from reference TRBV30 and TRBJ1-4 gives the full variable domain: SQTIHQWPATLVQPVGSPLSLECTVEGTSNPNLYWYRQAAGRGLQLLFYSVGIGQISSEVPQNLSASRPQDRQFILSSKKLLLSDSGFYLCAWSGQGSANEKLFFGSGTQLSVL.